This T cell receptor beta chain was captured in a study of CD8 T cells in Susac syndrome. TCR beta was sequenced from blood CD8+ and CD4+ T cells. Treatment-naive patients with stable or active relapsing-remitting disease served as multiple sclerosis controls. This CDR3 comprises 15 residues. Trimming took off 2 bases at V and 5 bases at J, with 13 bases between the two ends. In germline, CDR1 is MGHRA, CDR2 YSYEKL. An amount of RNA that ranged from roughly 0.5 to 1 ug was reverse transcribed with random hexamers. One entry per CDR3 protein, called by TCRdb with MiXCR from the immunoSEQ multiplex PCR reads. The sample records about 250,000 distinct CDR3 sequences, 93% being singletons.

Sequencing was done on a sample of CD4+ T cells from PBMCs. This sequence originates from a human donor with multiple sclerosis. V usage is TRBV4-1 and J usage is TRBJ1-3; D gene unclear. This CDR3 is CASSQSGVVRNTIYF. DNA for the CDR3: TGCGCCAGCAGCCAATCTGGGGTTGTCCGAAACACCATATATTTT.